The T cell receptor beta chain under discussion was sequenced for a study of T-cell reconstitution after alpha-beta-depleted transplantation in children (dated by TCRdb to about 2016). The study in broad terms: T-cell immune reconstitution after TCRalphabeta/CD19-depleted allogeneic hematopoietic cell transplantation in children was quantitatively tracked in the study by means of TCR repertoire profiling.

General study outcomes and caveats: About two months after transplant, the apparently early recovery of alphabetaT-cell counts reportedly depended on just several hundred clones that had expanded rapidly and came from non-depleted graft cells. Over the following months the frequencies of hyperexpanded clones went down, and after one year T-cell counts and TCRbeta diversity were mostly credited to newly produced T cells. The high TCRbeta diversity at day 60 in some patients was ascribed to recipient T cells and intrathymic progenitors that had survived conditioning.

Library prep was done by PCR. The run used an Illumina HiSeq 2500. To normalize quantification of the TCRbeta repertoire, the TCR libraries were built with molecular barcoding that relied on unique molecular identifiers. TCRdb reprocessing: public reads trimmed at Q25 with fastp, clones called with MiXCR, in-frame beta chains kept. CDR3 protein duplicates are merged, each entry listing the most common genes and DNA. This sample lists around 250,000 distinct CDR3 sequences; under 9.5% were detected once. The ten largest make up 6.3% of the sample. Read against the paper, the sample's treatment or condition label means: allogeneic hematopoietic cell transplantation with graft depleted of TCRalphabeta T cells and CD19 B cells. The transplant recipients were children given TCRalphabeta/CD19-depleted allogeneic hematopoietic cell grafts. This clonotype was detected ten times or more. No antigen is known for it. No qualities accompany the bases; no much larger clone lies one base away.

The CDR3 measures 14 amino acids from cysteine to phenylalanine. Kept here is only the CDR3 DNA, which spans 42 bases and is read in frame from base 1. Taken from the germline V gene, the CDR1 and CDR2 loops are SGHTA and FQGNSA. V is shortened by 1 base, J by 2 bases, and the region joining them spans 9 bases. This TCR was recovered from a male patient between 10 and 17 years old who had a stem cell transplant for acute lymphoblastic leukemia, so the T cells may come from the graft donor. The chain was built from TRBV7-2 and TRBJ2-7; too little of a D gene remains to name it. Sequencing was performed on PBMCs, mostly from graft donor cells, taken 180 days after TCRalphabeta/CD19-depleted stem cell transplant. At the DNA level, the sequence is TGTGCCAGCAGCTTAGACCCCCAGACCTACGAGCAGTACTTC. Its amino acids are CASSLDPQTYEQYF.